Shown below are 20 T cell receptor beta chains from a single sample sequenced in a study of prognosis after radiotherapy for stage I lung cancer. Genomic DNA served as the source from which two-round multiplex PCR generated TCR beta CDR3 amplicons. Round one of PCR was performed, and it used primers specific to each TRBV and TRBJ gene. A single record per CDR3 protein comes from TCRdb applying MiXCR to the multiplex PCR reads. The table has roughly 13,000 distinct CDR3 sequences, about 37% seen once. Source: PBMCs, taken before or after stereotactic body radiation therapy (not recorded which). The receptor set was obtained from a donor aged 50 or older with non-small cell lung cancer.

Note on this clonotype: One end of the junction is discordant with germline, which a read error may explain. The CDR3 DNA is TGTGCCAGCAGTTACTCGGCAGGGATCCCCCTTGCCGTGGAGTTGTTTTTT. Its protein is CASSYSAGIPLAVELFF. The rearrangement uses TRBV6-6 and TRBJ2-2, with D possibly being TRBD1 (5 bases). Germline lookup yields CDR1 MNHNY and CDR2 SVGAGI (reference sequence). The length of the CDR3 is 17 residues.

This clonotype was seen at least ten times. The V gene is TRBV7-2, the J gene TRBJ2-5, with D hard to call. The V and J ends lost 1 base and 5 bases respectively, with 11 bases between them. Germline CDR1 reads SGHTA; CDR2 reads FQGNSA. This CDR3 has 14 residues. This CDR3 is CASSLDMNMETQYF. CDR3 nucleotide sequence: TGTGCCAGCAGCTTAGATATGAATATGGAGACCCAGTACTTC.

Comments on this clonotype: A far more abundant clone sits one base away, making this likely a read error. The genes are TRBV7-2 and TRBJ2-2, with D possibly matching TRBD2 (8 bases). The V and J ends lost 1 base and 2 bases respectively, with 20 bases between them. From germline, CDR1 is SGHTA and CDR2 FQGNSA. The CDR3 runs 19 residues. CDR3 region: CASSLGRGQRGNNTGELFF. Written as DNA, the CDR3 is TGTGCCAGCAGCTTAGGACGGGGACAGCGGGGGAATAACACCGGGGAGCTGTTTTTT.

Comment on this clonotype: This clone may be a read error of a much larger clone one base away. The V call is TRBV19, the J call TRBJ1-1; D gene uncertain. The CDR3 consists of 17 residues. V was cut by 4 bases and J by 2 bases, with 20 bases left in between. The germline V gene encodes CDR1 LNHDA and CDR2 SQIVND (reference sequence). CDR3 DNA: TGTGCCAGTAGTAATGTCATGGGCCCCGATCCAAACACTGAAGCTTTCTTT. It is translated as CASSNVMGPDPNTEAFF.

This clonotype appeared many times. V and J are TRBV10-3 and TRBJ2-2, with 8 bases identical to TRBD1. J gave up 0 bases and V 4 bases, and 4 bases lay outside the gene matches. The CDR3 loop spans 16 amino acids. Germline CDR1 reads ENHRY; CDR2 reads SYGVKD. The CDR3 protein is CAISAQGAANTGELFF. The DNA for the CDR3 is TGTGCCATCAGTGCTCAGGGGGCCGCGAACACCGGGGAGCTGTTTTTT.

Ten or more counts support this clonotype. The CDR3: CASSGGQGLLAKNIQYF. DNA for the CDR3: TGTGCCAGCAGTGGTGGACAGGGCTTATTAGCCAAAAACATTCAGTACTTC. The rearrangement links TRBV6-1 to TRBJ2-4, with 8 bases fitting TRBD1. With 4 bases clipped from V and 0 bases from J, the junction kept 8 bases outside the gene matches. CDR3 length equals 17 residues. The germline V gene encodes CDR1 MNHNS and CDR2 SASEGT.

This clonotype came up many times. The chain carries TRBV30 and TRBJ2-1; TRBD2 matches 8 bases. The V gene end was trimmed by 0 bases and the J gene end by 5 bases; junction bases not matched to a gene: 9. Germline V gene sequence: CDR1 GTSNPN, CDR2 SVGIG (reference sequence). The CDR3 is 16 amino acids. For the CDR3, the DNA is TGTGCCTGGAGTGTAGGGGCCGGGAGGGGTCACAATGAGCAGTTCTTC. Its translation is CAWSVGAGRGHNEQFF.

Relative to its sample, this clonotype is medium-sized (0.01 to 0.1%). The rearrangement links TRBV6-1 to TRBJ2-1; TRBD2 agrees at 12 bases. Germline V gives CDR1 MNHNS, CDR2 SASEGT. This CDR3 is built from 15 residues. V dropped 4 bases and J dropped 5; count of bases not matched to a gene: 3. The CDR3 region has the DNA TGTGCCAGCAGTGGCGGACTAGCGGGGAACAATGAGCAGTTCTTC. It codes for CASSGGLAGNNEQFF.

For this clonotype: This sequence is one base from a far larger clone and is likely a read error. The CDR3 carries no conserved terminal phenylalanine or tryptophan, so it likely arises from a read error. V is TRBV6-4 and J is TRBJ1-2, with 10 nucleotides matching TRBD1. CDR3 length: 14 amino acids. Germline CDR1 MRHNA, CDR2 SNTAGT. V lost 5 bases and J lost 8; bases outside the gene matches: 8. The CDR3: CASSWGQGRQGYTS. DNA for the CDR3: TGTGCCAGCAGTTGGGGACAGGGGAGACAGGGCTACACCTCC.

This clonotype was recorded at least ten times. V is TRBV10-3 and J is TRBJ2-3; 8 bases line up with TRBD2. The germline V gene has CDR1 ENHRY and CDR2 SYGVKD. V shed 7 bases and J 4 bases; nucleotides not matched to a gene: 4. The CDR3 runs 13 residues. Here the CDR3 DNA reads TGTGCCATCAACCGGCGGGGGGCAGATACGCAGTATTTT. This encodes CAINRRGADTQYF.

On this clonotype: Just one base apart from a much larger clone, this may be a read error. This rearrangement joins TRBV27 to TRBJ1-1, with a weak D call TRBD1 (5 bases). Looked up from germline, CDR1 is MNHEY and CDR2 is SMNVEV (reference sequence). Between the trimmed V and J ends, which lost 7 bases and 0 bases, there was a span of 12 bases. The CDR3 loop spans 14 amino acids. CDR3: CASTRGMMNTEAFF. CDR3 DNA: TGTGCCAGCACACGGGGGATGATGAACACTGAAGCTTTCTTT.

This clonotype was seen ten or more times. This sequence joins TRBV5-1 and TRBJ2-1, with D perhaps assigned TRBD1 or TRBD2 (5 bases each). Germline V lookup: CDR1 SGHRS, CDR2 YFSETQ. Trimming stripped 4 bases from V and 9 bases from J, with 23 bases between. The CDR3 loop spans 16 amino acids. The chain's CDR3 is CASSVGWDPFKGEQFF. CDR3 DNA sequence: TGCGCCAGCAGCGTAGGTTGGGACCCCTTTAAGGGTGAGCAGTTCTTC.

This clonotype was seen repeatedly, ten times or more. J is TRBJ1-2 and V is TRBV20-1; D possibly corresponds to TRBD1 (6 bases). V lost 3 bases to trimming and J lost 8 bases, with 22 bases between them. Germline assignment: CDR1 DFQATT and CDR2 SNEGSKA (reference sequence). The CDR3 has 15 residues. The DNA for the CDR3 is TGCAGTGCTAGCCCTCTTTCGGACAGTTTTGAGGGCTACACCTTC. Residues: CSASPLSDSFEGYTF.

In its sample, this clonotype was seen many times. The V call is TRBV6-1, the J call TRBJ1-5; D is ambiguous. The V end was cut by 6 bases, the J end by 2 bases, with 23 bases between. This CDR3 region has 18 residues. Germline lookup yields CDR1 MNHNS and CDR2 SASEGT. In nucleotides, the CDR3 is TGTGCCAGCAGAGATCGTGGAATTGTGGGCTACGGCAATCAGCCCCAGCATTTT. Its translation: CASRDRGIVGYGNQPQHF.

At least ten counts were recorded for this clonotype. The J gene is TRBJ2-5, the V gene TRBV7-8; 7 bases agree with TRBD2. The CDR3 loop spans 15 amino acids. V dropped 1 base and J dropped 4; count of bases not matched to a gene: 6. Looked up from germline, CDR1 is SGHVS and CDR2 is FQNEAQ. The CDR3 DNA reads TGTGCCAGCAGCTTAGTTCCGCGGGGGACAGAGACCCAGTACTTC. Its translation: CASSLVPRGTETQYF.

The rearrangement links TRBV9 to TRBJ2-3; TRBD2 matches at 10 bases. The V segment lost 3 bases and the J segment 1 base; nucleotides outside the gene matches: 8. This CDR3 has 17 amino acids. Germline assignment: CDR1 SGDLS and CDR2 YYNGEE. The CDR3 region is CASSAGGGTSGTDTQYF. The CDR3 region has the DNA TGTGCCAGCAGCGCTGGGGGCGGGACTAGCGGCACAGATACGCAGTATTTT.

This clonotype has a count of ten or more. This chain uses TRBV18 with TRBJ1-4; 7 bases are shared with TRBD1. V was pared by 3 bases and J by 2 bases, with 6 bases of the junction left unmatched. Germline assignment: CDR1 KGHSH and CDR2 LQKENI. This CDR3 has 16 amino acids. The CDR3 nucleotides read TGTGCCAGCTCACCGACAGGGTTCCCGACTAATGAAAAACTGTTTTTT. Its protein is CASSPTGFPTNEKLFF.

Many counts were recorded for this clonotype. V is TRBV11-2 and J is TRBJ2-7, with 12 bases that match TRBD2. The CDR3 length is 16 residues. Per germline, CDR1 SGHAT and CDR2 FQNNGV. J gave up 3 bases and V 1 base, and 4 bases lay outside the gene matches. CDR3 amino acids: CASSLAGLAGYYEQYF. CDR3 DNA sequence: TGTGCCAGCAGCTTAGCAGGACTAGCGGGATACTACGAGCAGTACTTC.

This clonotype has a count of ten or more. The CDR3 bases are TGCGCCAGCAGCTTGGCCGAACGGTCATACGAGCAGTACTTC. Amino acid sequence: CASSLAERSYEQYF. The J gene is TRBJ2-7, the V gene TRBV5-1, with no clear D. CDR1 is SGHRS and CDR2 is YFSETQ in the germline V gene. The V and J ends lost 0 bases and 4 bases respectively, with 11 bases between them. The CDR3 runs 14 residues.

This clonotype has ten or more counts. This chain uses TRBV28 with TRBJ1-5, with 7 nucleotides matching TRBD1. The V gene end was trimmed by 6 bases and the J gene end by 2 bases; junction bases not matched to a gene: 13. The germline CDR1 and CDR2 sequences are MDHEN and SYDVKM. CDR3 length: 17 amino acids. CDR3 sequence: CASSFGADRVGNQPQHF. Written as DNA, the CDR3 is TGTGCCAGCAGCTTCGGCGCTGACAGGGTTGGCAATCAGCCCCAGCATTTT.